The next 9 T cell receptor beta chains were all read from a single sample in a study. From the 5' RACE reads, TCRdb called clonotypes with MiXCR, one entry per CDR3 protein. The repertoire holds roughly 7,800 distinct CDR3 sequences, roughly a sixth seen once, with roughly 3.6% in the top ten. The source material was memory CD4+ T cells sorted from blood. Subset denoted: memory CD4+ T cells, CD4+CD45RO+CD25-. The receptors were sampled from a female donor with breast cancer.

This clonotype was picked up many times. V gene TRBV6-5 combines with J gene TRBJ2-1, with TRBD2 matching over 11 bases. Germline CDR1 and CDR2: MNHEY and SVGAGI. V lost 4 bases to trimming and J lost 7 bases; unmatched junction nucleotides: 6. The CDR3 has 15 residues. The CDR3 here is CASSSGTSGINEQFF. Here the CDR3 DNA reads TGTGCCAGCAGTTCGGGGACTAGCGGCATTAATGAGCAGTTCTTC.

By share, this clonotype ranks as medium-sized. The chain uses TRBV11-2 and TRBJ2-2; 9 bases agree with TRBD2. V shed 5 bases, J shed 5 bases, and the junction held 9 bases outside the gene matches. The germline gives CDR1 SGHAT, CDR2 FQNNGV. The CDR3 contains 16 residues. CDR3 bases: TGTGCCAGCAGCCGAAACGTAGCGGGAGTAACCGGGGAGCTGTTTTTT. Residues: CASSRNVAGVTGELFF.

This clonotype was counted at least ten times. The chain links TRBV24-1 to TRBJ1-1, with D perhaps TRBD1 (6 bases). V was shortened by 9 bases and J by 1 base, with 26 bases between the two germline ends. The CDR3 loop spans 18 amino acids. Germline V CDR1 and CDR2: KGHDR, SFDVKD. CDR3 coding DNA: TGTGCCACCGCTCGACTCTGGGGGGGCGATAGCGGGAACACTGAAGCTTTCTTT. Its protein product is CATARLWGGDSGNTEAFF.

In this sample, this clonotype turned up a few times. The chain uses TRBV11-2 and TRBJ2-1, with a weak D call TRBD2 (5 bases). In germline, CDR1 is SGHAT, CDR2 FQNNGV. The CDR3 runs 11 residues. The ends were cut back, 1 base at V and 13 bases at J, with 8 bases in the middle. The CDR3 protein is CASSLGTPQFF. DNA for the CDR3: TGTGCCAGCAGCTTAGGGACTCCCCAGTTCTTC.

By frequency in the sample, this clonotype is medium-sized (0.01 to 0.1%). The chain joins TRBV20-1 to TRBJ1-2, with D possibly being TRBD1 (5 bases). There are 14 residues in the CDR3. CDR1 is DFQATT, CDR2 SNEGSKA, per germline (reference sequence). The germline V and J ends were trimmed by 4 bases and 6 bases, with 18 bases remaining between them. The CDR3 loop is CSANWMKGFHGYTF. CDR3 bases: TGCAGTGCTAATTGGATGAAGGGGTTTCATGGCTACACCTTC.

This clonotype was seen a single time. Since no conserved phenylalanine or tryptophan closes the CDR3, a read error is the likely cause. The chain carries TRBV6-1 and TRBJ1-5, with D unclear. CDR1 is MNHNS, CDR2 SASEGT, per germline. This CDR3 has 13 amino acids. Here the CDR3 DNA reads TGTGCCTGCAGAGCAGGTATTTTCCAGCCCCAGCATTGT. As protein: CACRAGIFQPQHC.

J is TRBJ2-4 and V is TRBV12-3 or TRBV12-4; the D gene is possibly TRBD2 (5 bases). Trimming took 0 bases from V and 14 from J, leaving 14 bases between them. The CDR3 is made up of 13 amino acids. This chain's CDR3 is CASSLALTDSEYF. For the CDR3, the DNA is TGTGCCAGCAGTTTAGCGCTCACGGACTCGGAGTACTTC.

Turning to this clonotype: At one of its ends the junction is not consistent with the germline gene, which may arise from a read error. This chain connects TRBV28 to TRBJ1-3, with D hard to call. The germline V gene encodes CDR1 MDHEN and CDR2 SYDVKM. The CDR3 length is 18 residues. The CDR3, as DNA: TGTGCCAGCAGGCATCCCGTGTGGGCCCCGGATGGAGGAAGCACCATATATTTT. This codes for CASRHPVWAPDGGSTIYF.

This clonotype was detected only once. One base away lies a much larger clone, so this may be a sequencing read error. The CDR3 DNA reads TGTGCCAGCAGCCACAGGGATTCGACAGATACGCAGTGTTTT. Translation: CASSHRDSTDTQCF. The chain links TRBV7-8 to TRBJ2-3, with D tentatively TRBD1 (6 bases). Germline-derived CDR1 and CDR2 are SGHVS and FQNEAQ. The CDR3 loop spans 14 amino acids.